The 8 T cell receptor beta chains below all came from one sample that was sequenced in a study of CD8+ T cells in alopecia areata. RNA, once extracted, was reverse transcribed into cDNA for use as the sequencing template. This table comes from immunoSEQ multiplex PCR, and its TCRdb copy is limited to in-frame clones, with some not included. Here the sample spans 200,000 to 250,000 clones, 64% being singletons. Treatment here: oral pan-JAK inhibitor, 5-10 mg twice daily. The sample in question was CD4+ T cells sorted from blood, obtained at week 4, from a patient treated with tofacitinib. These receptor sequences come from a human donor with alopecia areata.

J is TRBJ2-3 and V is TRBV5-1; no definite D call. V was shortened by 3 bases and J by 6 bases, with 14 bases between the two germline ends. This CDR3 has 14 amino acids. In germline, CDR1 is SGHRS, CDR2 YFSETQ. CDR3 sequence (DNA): TGCGCCAGCAGCTCCCCAACCTCAGAGGATACGCAGTATTTT. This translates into CASSSPTSEDTQYF. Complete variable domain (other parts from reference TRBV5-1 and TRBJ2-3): KAGVTQTPRYLIKTRGQQVTLSCSPISGHRSVSWYQQTPGQGLQFLFEYFSETQRNKGNFPGRFSGRQFSNSRSEMNVSTLELGDSALYLCASSSPTSEDTQYFGPGTRLTVL.

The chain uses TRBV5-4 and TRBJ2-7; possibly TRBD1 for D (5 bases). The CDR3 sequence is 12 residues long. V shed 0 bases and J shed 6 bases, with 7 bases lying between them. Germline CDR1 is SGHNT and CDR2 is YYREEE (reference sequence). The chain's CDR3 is CASSLVQGEQYF. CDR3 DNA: TGTGCCAGCAGCTTGGTTCAGGGCGAGCAGTACTTC.

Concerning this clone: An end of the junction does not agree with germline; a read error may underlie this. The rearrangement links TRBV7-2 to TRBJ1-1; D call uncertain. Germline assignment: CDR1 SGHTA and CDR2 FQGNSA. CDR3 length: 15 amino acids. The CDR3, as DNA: TGCGCCAGCAGCCACGCGGAACGACGGAACACTGAAGCTTTCTTT. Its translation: CASSHAERRNTEAFF.

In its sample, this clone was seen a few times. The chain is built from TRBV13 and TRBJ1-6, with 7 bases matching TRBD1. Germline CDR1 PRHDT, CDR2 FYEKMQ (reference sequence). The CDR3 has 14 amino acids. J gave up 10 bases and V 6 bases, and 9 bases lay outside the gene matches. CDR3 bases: TGTGCCAGCAGTACAACAGGGGTGAGCTCACCCCTCCACTTT. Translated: CASSTTGVSSPLHF.

The CDR3 coding sequence is TGTGCCAGCAGTTTCCGGGACAGCGAAGCTTTCTTT. Its translation: CASSFRDSEAFF. The chain carries TRBV6-5 and TRBJ1-1, with 7 nucleotides matching TRBD1. This CDR3 has 12 amino acids. The junction had 4 bases not matched to a gene; V was cut back by 4 bases and J by 8 bases. Looked up from germline, CDR1 is MNHEY and CDR2 is SVGAGI.

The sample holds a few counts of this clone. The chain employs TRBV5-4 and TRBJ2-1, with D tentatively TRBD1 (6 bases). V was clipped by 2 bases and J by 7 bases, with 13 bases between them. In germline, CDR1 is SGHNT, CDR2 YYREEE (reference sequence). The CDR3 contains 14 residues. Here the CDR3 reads CASSFPDSLNEQFF. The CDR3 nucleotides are TGTGCCAGCAGCTTTCCGGACAGTCTGAATGAGCAGTTCTTC.

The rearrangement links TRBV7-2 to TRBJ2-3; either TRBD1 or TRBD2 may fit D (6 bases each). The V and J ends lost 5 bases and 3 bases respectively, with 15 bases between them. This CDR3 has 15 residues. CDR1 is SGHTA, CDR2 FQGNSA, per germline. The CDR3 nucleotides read TGTGCCAGCAGCCTGGGGGGCTTCTGGACAGATACGCAGTATTTT. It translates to CASSLGGFWTDTQYF.

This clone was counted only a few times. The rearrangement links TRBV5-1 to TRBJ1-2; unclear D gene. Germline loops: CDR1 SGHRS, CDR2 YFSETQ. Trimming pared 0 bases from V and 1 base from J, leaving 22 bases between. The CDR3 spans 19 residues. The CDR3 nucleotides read TGCGCCAGCAGCTTGGCCCGGCTAAGTGGAACAGAAGATAACTATGGCTACACCTTC. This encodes CASSLARLSGTEDNYGYTF.